These T cell receptor beta chains were read from a single sample in a study of T cells in Graves' hyperthyroidism and ophthalmopathy. From the multiplex PCR reads, TCRdb called clonotypes with MiXCR, one entry per CDR3 protein. The sample carries approximately 530,000 distinct CDR3 sequences, 16% recorded once. Sequencing was performed on blood. The receptors originated from a woman aged 18 to 35 with Graves' hyperthyroidism. Each CDR3 is given with its conserved first and last residue. The D gene is left open where the match is weak. Expanded clones get a size class; other rows say once, few or many, or leave the size out.

j_gene | d_gene | abundance | v_gene | CDR3nt | CDR3aa
TRBJ1-4 | NA | many | TRBV11-2 | TGTGCCAGCAGCTCGCGTTTAGGGGCTGCTAATGAAAAACTGTTTTTT | CASSSRLGAANEKLFF
TRBJ2-3 | NA | NA | TRBV25-1 | TGTGCCAGCAGTGACTGGGAAAGCATACGCACAGATACGCAGTATTTT | CASSDWESIRTDTQYF
TRBJ2-7 | TRBD2 | NA | TRBV7-9 | TGTGCCAGCAGCCCGACCATAGCGGGAGGGCCTGGGAACGAGCAGTACTTC | CASSPTIAGGPGNEQYF
TRBJ2-1 | NA | many | TRBV5-1 | TGCGCCAGCAGCTTGGGGTCTCCAGGGGCTAATGAGCAGTTCTTC | CASSLGSPGANEQFF
TRBJ1-2 | NA | few | TRBV9 | TGTGCCAGCAGCGTAGCCGGGGGTGGCTATGGCTACACCTTC | CASSVAGGGYGYTF
TRBJ2-1 | TRBD2 | many | TRBV20-1 | TGCAGTGCTAGAGATACATCGAGCGGGAGGACCTCCTACAATGAGCAGTTCTTC | CSARDTSSGRTSYNEQFF
TRBJ2-5 | TRBD1 | many | TRBV29-1 | TGCAGCGTTGTAGAAGGGGGCGAGACCCAGTACTTC | CSVVEGGETQYF
TRBJ2-2 | TRBD2 | many | TRBV11-2 | TGTGCCAGCAGCTTAAGCGGACTAGCGACCGGGGAGCTGTTTTTT | CASSLSGLATGELFF
TRBJ2-4 | NA | NA | TRBV29-1 | TGCAGCGTGGCGTTAAAGGGAAACATTCAGTACTTC | CSVALKGNIQYF
TRBJ2-7 | TRBD2 | NA | TRBV11-2 | TGTGCCAGCAGCTACAAAGCCGCTAGCGGGGGAATCTACGAGCAGTACTTC | CASSYKAASGGIYEQYF
TRBJ1-2 | TRBD1 | many | TRBV7-9 | TGTGCCAGCAGCGGCCACAGGGGGGTTGATGGCTACACCTTC | CASSGHRGVDGYTF
TRBJ1-2 | NA | NA | TRBV27 | TGTGCCAGCAGGCCTTTCGGAGCTTATGGCTACACCTTC | CASRPFGAYGYTF
TRBJ2-7 | TRBD1 | many | TRBV6-1 | TGTGCCAGCAGTGATAGTTACTCTTTTGCACAGGGGGTGTACGAGCAGTACTTC | CASSDSYSFAQGVYEQYF
TRBJ2-7 | NA | NA | TRBV7-9 | TGTGCCAGCAGCTTAGTACCCGAGGCTCCGGAGCAGTACTTC | CASSLVPEAPEQYF
TRBJ2-3 | TRBD2 | many | TRBV5-1 | TGCGCCAGCGGACCTCTAGCGGGTAGCACAGATACGCAGTATTTT | CASGPLAGSTDTQYF
TRBJ2-2 | TRBD1 | NA | TRBV12-3/TRBV12-4 | TGTGCCAGCAGTTTCTCAGGGGGTAACACCGGGGAGCTGTTTTTT | CASSFSGGNTGELFF
TRBJ1-5 | NA | NA | TRBV20-1 | TGCAGTGCTAGCACAGGGAATCAGCCCCAGCATTTT | CSASTGNQPQHF
TRBJ2-2 | NA | many | TRBV12-3/TRBV12-4 | TGTGCCAGCAGTTCCCGGACAGTCGTGAACACCGGGGAGCTGTTTTTT | CASSSRTVVNTGELFF